The present entry profiles one T cell receptor (beta chain) with its context. Under the authors' procedure: Amplification of reference gene primers was used by the study to estimate nucleated cell counts. TCRdb's table, derived via immunoSEQ multiplex PCR, lists solely in-frame clones and lacks some. V, J and clone size are taken as reported in that table, and D and trimming were inferred from the DNA itself. The sample lists tens of thousands of clones; about 80% were seen once. Germline values: CDR1 SGHDN, CDR2 FVKESK. V gave up 4 bases and J gave up 7 bases; unmatched junction bases: 18. This CDR3 contains 17 residues. These data originate in a study of blood T cell repertoires in COVID-19. Study details: Nucleic acid was either cDNA or gDNA, and it came from T cells, B-cell-depleted T cells, or PBMCs.

This chain connects TRBV14 to TRBJ2-7; 8 bases match TRBD1. The sample consisted of peripheral blood. The TCR originated in a human donor in a cohort sampled during active COVID-19. Written as DNA, the CDR3 is TGTGCCAGCAGCCCTGCCCTAAAGAAGGACAGGGCTCGGGAGCAGTACTTC. It encodes CASSPALKKDRAREQYF.